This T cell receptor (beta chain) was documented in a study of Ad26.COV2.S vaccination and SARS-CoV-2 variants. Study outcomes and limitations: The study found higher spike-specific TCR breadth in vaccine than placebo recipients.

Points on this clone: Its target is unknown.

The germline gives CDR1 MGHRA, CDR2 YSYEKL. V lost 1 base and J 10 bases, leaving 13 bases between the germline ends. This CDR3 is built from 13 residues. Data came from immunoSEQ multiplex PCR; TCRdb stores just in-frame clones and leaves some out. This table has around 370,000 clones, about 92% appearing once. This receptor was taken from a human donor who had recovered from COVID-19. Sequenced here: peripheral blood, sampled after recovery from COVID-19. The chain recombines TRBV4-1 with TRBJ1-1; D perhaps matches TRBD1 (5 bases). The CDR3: CASSQVDSARAFF. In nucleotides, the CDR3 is TGCGCCAGCAGCCAAGTCGACAGCGCGAGAGCTTTCTTT.